This T cell receptor beta chain was retrieved from a study of cytomegalovirus exposure and HLA in healthy donors. Study background: Findings of an earlier analysis included roughly 110 million unique TCR beta sequences from 190 million or so T cells.

The CDR3 totals 14 residues. Study-wide results and limits: Follow-up analysis seemed to connect common viral pathogens with several of the most significant clusters identified. Sequencing likely produced, as an artifact, a cluster of highly shared sequence variants. Relative to the roughly 690-donor mean, N-insertions were reportedly fewer in an Asian-associated ancestry cluster in a later analysis.

Notes on this clone: Antigen unknown.

Use of 60 Vbeta and 13 Jbeta primers characterized the PCR. Sequencing used immunoSEQ multiplex PCR; TCRdb keeps in-frame clones, though not all of them. The listing records more than 50,000 clones. Sequenced input: PBMCs. The sequence was collected from a man between 18 and 35 years old in good health and CMV-seropositive. The chain employs TRBV7-5 and TRBJ2-7; the D call of TRBD1 is as the table states it, not checked on the DNA. TRBV7-5 corresponds to a pseudogene. CDR3 sequence (DNA): TGTGCCAGAAGCCTCCGGGACAGGGGGCCCGAGCAGTACTTC. Residues: CARSLRDRGPEQYF.